This TCR beta chain was observed in a study of T cells in Graves' hyperthyroidism and ophthalmopathy. What was amplified from RNA transcripts were TCR beta CDR3 regions. A set of HTBI primers served as the primers for a first-round RT-PCR of the TCR CDR3. TCRdb redid the calling of the multiplex PCR reads with MiXCR, one entry per CDR3 protein. The table shows fewer than 700,000 distinct CDR3 sequences, with 15% to 20% occurring only once. This clonotype has just a few counts. Each 10 ml fresh peripheral blood draw supplied the PBMCs. This receptor was obtained from a woman aged 25 to 39 with Graves' hyperthyroidism. The sample comprised blood.

DNA for the CDR3: TGTGCCAGCAGCTGGACCGGGACAGGGGCCTACAATGAGCAGTTCTTC. It translates to CASSWTGTGAYNEQFF. This chain connects TRBV5-5 to TRBJ2-1; 10 bases are a match to TRBD1. This CDR3 spans 16 amino acids. The germline V gene has CDR1 SGHKS and CDR2 YYEKEE (reference sequence). Germline trimming cut 3 bases from V and 2 bases from J; bases unmatched to any gene: 5.